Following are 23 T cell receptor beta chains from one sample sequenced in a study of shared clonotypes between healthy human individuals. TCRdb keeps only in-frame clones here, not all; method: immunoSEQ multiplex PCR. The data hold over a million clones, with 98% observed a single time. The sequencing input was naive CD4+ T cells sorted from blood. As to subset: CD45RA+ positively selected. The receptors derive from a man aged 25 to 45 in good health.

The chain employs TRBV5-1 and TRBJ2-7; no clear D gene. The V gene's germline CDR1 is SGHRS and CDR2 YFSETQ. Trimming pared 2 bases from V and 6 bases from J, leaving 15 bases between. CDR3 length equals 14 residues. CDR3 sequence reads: CASSLDSQRGEQYF. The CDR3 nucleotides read TGCGCCAGCAGCTTAGACTCCCAAAGAGGCGAGCAGTACTTC.

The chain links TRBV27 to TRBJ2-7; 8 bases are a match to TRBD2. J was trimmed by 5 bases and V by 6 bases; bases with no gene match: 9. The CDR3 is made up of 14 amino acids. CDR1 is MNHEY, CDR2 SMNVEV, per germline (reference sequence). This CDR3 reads CASRGIGGAHEQYF. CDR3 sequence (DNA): TGTGCCAGCAGGGGGATCGGGGGGGCCCACGAGCAGTACTTC.

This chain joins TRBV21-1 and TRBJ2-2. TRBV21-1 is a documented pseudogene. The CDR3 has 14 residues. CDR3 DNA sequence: TGTGCCAGCAGCCCTTGGGGCGGGCAACGGGAGCTGTTTTTT. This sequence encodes CASSPWGGQRELFF.

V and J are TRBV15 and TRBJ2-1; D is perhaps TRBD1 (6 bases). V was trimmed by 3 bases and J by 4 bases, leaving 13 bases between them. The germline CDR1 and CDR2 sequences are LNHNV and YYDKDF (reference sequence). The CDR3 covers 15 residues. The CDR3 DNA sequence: TGTGCCACCAGCAGGGCCCCCGGACAGTACAATGAGCAGTTCTTC. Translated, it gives CATSRAPGQYNEQFF.

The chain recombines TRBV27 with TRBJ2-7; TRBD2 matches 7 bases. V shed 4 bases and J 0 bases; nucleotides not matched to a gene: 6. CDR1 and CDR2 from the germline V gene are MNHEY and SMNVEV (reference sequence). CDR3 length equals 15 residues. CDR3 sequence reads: CASSYGLGSSYEQYF. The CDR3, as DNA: TGTGCCAGCAGTTACGGACTAGGCAGCTCCTACGAGCAGTACTTC.

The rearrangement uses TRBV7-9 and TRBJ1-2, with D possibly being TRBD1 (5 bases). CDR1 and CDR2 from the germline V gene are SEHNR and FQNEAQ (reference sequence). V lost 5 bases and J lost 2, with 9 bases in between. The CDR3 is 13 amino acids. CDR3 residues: CASSPGRNYGYTF. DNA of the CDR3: TGTGCCAGCAGCCCGGGACGGAACTATGGCTACACCTTC.

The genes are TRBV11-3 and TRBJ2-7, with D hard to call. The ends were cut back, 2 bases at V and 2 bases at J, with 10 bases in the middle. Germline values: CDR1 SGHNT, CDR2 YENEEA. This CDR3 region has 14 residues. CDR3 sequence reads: CASSLNGPPYEQYF. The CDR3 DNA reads TGTGCCAGCAGCTTAAACGGGCCCCCCTACGAGCAGTACTTC.

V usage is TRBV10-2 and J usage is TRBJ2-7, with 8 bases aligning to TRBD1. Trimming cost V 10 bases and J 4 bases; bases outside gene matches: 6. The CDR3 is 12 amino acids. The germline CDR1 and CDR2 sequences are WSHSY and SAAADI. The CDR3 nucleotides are TGCGCCACCTCTGACAGGGGTTACGAGCAGTACTTC. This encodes CATSDRGYEQYF.

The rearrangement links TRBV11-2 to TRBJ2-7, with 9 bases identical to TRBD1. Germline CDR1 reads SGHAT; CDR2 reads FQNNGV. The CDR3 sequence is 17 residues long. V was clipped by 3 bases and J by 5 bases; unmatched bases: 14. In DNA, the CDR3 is TGTGCCAGCAGCTTTCTCAGGACAGGGGCCTTAACCCACGAGCAGTACTTC. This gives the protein CASSFLRTGALTHEQYF.

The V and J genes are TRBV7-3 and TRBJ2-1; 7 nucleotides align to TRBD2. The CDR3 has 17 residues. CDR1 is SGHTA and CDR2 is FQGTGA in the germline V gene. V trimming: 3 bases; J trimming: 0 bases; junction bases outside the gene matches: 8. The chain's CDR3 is CASSLISGASSYNEQFF. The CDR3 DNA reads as TGTGCCAGCAGCTTGATAAGCGGGGCTAGCTCCTACAATGAGCAGTTCTTC.

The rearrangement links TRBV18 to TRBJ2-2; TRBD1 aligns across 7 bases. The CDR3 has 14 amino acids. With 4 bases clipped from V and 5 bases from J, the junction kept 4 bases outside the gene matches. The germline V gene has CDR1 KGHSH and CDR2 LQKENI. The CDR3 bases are TGTGCCAGCTCACAGGGGGCGAGTACCGGGGAGCTGTTTTTT. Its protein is CASSQGASTGELFF.

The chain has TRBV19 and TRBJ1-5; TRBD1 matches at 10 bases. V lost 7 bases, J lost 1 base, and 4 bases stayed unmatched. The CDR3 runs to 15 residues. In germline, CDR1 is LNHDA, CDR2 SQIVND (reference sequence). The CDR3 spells CASISGQGSNQPQHF. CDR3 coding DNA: TGTGCCAGTATCTCGGGACAGGGGAGCAATCAGCCCCAGCATTTT.

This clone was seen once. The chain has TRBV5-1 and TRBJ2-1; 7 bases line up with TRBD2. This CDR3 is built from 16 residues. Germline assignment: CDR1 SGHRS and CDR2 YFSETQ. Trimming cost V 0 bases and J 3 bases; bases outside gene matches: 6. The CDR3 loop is CASSLGMAGDYNEQFF. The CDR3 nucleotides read TGCGCCAGCAGCTTGGGGATGGCGGGAGACTACAATGAGCAGTTCTTC.

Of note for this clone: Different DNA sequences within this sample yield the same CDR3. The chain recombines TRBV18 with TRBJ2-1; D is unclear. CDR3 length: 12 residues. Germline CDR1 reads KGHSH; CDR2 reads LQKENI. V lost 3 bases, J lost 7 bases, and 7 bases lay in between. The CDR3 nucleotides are TGTGCCAGCTCACCCGGTGCTAATGAGCAGTTCTTC. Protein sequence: CASSPGANEQFF.

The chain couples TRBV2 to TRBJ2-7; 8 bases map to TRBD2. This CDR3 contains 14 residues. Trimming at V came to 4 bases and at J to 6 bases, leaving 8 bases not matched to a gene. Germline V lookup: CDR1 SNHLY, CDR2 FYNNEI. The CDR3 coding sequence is TGTGCCAGCAGTGTTAGCGGGACCTTTAGCGAGCAGTACTTC. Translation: CASSVSGTFSEQYF.

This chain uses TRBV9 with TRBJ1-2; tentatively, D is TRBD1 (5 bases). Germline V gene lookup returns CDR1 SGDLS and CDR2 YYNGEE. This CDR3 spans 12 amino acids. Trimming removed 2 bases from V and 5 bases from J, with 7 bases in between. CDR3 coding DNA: TGTGCCAGCAGCGTGACAGATTATGGCTACACCTTC. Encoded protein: CASSVTDYGYTF. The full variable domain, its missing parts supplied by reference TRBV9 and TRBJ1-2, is DSGVTQTPKHLITATGQRVTLRCSPRSGDLSVYWYQQSLDQGLQFLIQYYNGEERAKGNILERFSAQQFPDLHSELNLSSLELGDSALYFCASSVTDYGYTFGSGTRLTVV.

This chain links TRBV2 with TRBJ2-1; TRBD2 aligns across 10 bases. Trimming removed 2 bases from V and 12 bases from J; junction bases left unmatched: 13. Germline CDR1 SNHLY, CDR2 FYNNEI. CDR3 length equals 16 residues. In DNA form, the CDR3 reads TGTGCCAGCAGTGAACACCTAGCGGGAGTTTCAGCGGGGCAGTTCTTC. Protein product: CASSEHLAGVSAGQFF.

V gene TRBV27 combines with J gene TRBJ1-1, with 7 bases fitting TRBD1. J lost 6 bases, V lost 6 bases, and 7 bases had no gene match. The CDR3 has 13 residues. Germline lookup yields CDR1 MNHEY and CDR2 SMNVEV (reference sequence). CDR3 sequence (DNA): TGTGCCAGCAGAACAACAGGGGTACCTGAAGCTTTCTTT. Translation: CASRTTGVPEAFF.

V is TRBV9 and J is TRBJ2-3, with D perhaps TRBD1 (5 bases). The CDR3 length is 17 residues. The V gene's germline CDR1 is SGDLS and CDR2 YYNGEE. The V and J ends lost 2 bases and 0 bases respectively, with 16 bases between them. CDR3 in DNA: TGTGCCAGCAGCGTGGGGCTCACCGAATTAAGCACAGATACGCAGTATTTT. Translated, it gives CASSVGLTELSTDTQYF.

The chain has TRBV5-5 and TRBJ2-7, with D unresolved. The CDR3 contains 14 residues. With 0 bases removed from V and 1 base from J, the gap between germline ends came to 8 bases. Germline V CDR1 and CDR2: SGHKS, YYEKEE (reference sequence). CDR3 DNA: TGTGCCAGCAGCTTGGGGGGATTGTCCTACGAGCAGTACTTC. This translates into CASSLGGLSYEQYF.

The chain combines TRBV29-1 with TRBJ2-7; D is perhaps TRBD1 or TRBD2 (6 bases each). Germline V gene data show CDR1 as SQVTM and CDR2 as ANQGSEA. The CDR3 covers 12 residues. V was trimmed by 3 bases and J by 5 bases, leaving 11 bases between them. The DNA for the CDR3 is TGCAGCGTTGACAGGGGCGGGGACGAGCAGTACTTC. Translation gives CSVDRGGDEQYF.

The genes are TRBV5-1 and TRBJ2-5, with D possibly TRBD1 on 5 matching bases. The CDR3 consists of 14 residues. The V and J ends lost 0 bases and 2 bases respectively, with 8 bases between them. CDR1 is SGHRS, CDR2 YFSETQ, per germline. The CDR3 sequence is CASSLESGQETQYF. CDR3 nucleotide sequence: TGCGCCAGCAGCTTGGAGTCAGGGCAAGAGACCCAGTACTTC.

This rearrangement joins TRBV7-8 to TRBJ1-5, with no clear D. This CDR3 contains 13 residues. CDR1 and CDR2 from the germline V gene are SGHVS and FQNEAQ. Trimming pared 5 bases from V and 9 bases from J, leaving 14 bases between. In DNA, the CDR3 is TGTGCCAGCAGCCCTATTCTGGGAGGGCCCCAGCATTTT. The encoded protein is CASSPILGGPQHF.